This T cell receptor (beta chain) is from a study of technical replicates of blood from several donors. This CDR3 comprises 18 residues. The germline V gene encodes CDR1 MDHEN and CDR2 SYDVKM. The V segment lost 4 bases and the J segment 6 bases; nucleotides outside the gene matches: 12. Data came from immunoSEQ multiplex PCR; TCRdb stores just in-frame clones and leaves some out. Here the sample spans 45,000 to 55,000 clones, roughly 94% being singletons. The TCR comes from a human donor in good health. Sequencing was carried out using T cells isolated from PBMCs. The rearrangement links TRBV28 to TRBJ2-1; 13 bases agree with TRBD2. The CDR3 bases are TGTGCCAGCAGTTCGACGCGGGCGGGACTAGCGGGATTCAATGAGCAGTTCTTC. This gives the protein CASSSTRAGLAGFNEQFF.